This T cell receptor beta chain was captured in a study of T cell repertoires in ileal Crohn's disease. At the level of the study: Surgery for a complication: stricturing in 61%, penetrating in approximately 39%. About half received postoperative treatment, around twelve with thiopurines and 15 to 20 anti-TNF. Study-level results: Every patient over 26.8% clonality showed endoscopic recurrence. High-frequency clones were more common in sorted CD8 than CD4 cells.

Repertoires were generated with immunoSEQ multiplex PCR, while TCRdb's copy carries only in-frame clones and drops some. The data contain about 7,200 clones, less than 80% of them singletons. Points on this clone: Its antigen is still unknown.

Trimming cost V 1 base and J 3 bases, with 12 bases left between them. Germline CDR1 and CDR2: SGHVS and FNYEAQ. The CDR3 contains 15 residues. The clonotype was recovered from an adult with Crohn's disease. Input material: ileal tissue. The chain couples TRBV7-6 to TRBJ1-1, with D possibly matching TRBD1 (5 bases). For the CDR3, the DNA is TGTGCCAGCAGCTTAGGAAGCGACAGTTACACTGAAGCTTTCTTT. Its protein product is CASSLGSDSYTEAFF.